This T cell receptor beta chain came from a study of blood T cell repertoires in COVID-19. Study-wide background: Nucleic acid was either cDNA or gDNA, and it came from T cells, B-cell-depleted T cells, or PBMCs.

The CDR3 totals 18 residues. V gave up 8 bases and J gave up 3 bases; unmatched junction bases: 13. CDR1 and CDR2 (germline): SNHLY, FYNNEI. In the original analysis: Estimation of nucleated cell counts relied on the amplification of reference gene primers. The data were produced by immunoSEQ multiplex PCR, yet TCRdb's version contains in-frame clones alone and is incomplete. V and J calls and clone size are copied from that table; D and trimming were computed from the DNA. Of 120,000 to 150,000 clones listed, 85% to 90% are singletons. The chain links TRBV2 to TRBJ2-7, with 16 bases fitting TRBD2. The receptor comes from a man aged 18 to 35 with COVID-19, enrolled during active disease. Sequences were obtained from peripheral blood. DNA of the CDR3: TGTGCCAGCCTCAACTCCGGGACTAGCGGGAGGGCCCTCTACGAGCAGTACTTC. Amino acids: CASLNSGTSGRALYEQYF.